Included here is one T cell receptor (beta chain) sequence, with context. This record comes from a study of graft-versus-host responses after intestinal transplantation. Only in-frame clones appear in the TCRdb table, and some are missing; sequencing was by immunoSEQ multiplex PCR. This sample has approximately 9,600 clones; over 90% occur once, and the top ten carry approximately 3.8%. The germline gives CDR1 DFQATT, CDR2 SNEGSKA (reference sequence). The CDR3 covers 11 residues. Trimming removed 5 bases at V and 6 bases at J, with 10 bases between. The material sequenced was PBMCs, taken roughly six weeks after intestinal transplantation. The rearrangement uses TRBV20-1 and TRBJ1-1; no definite D call. This TCR came from a human patient who received an intestinal transplant, so some T cells may come from the graft donor. The chain's CDR3 is CSAPESAEAFF. Written as DNA, the CDR3 is TGCAGTGCTCCGGAGTCGGCTGAAGCTTTCTTT.